This TCR beta chain was found in a study of shared clonotypes between healthy human individuals. Selected positively for CCR7 and CD45RO-negative, naive CD8 cells excluded terminally differentiated effector memory CD45RA+ cells. CDR1 and CDR2 (germline): SNHLY, FYNNEI. Trimming removed 4 bases from V and 2 bases from J, with 24 bases in between. This CDR3 comprises 18 residues. TCRdb's copy holds only in-frame clones and misses some; the assay was immunoSEQ multiplex PCR. The data contain 2 million to 2.5 million clones, about 95% of them singletons. The V gene is TRBV2, the J gene TRBJ2-7; D remains unclear. This sequence was found in a man aged 18 to 30 in good health. Sequencing was performed on naive CD8+ T cells sorted from blood. The CDR3 nucleotides are TGTGCCAGCAGTGTTTCCCCCTGGGAATCAGGTACAGCCTACGAGCAGTACTTC. It codes for CASSVSPWESGTAYEQYF.